The clone carrying this T cell receptor (beta chain) was picked up many times. Its specificity is not known. The sample comes from a study of T cell repertoires in cytomegalovirus infection. Overall study context: Both a matching HLA type and CMV infection were indicated by public TCR beta signatures. Study-level points and caveats: Ex vivo responses were dominated by HLA-C-restricted CMV-specific TCR beta clonotypes.

One entry per CDR3 protein, called by TCRdb with MiXCR from the reads. The data hold about 200,000 distinct CDR3 sequences, with nearly 9.5% observed a single time. V lost 3 bases and J lost 4, with 7 bases in between. The CDR3 is made up of 13 amino acids. The germline V gene encodes CDR1 SNHLY and CDR2 FYNNEI. The chain has TRBV2 and TRBJ1-3; D uncertain. This clonotype originated in a human donor in good health (CMV status not recorded). Some clones in this sample may be carry-over from other donors' samples. Sequences were obtained from PBMCs. The CDR3 DNA is TGTGCCAGCAGTGATGACGCCGGAAACACCATATATTTT. This codes for CASSDDAGNTIYF.